The rows below give T cell receptor beta chains drawn from one sample of a study of cytomegalovirus exposure and HLA in healthy donors. Only in-frame clones appear in the TCRdb table, and some are missing; sequencing was by immunoSEQ multiplex PCR. The data contain about 170,000 clones, 85% to 90% of them singletons. The sample was PBMCs. The receptors stem from a woman between 18 and 29 years old in good health and CMV-seropositive. Each CDR3 is given with its conserved first and last residue. Fields, in order: CDR3 protein, D gene, V gene, J gene. The D gene is left open where the match is weak.

CDR3 protein: CASRTGFGGGTEAFF
D gene: NA
V gene: TRBV2
J gene: TRBJ1-1

CDR3 protein: CASRASPGLGNEKLFF
D gene: NA
V gene: TRBV5-1
J gene: TRBJ1-4

CDR3 protein: CASRSNARGDEKLFF
D gene: NA
V gene: TRBV19
J gene: TRBJ1-4

CDR3 protein: CASSFRDRGGDRYF
D gene: TRBD2
V gene: TRBV2
J gene: TRBJ2-7

CDR3 protein: CASSYGRQGGGEAFF
D gene: NA
V gene: TRBV6-5
J gene: TRBJ1-1

CDR3 protein: CASSSTRTGGFAEAFF
D gene: TRBD1
V gene: TRBV11-2
J gene: TRBJ1-1

CDR3 protein: CAWTLDRAGGYTF
D gene: TRBD1
V gene: TRBV30
J gene: TRBJ1-2

CDR3 protein: CASSFSSPGVGEQYF
D gene: NA
V gene: TRBV5-4
J gene: TRBJ2-7

CDR3 protein: CASSQAWGGGNQPQHF
D gene: NA
V gene: TRBV4-1
J gene: TRBJ1-5

CDR3 protein: CASSPPARGTQYF
D gene: NA
V gene: TRBV18
J gene: TRBJ2-5

CDR3 protein: CASSQDRALNTEAFF
D gene: TRBD1
V gene: TRBV6-6
J gene: TRBJ1-1

CDR3 protein: CASSLLAGGHTGELFF
D gene: TRBD2
V gene: TRBV5-1
J gene: TRBJ2-2

CDR3 protein: CASSEVLAHYNEQFF
D gene: NA
V gene: TRBV6-4
J gene: TRBJ2-1

CDR3 protein: CASSLNNEQFF
D gene: NA
V gene: TRBV2
J gene: TRBJ2-1

CDR3 protein: CASSLADTYRGGYEQYF
D gene: NA
V gene: TRBV7-2
J gene: TRBJ2-7

CDR3 protein: CASSVGTGGQPQHF
D gene: TRBD1
V gene: TRBV9
J gene: TRBJ1-5

CDR3 protein: CASSLTTGGDTQYF
D gene: NA
V gene: TRBV7-9
J gene: TRBJ2-3

CDR3 protein: CASSDIAGGREQYF
D gene: TRBD2
V gene: TRBV7-2
J gene: TRBJ2-7

CDR3 protein: CASSQARLVYNEQFF
D gene: NA
V gene: TRBV4-2
J gene: TRBJ2-1

CDR3 protein: CSVKTGPYQETQYF
D gene: NA
V gene: TRBV29-1
J gene: TRBJ2-5

CDR3 protein: CASSLVGRELFF
D gene: NA
V gene: TRBV7-2
J gene: TRBJ1-4

CDR3 protein: CASSYLEPYNEQFF
D gene: NA
V gene: TRBV27
J gene: TRBJ2-1

CDR3 protein: CAWKASDTIYF
D gene: NA
V gene: TRBV30
J gene: TRBJ1-3

CDR3 protein: CASTRLAVETQYF
D gene: NA
V gene: TRBV6-1
J gene: TRBJ2-5

CDR3 protein: CASSLITGGDKSQFF
D gene: TRBD1
V gene: TRBV7-9
J gene: TRBJ2-1

CDR3 protein: CASSGMGTGAKQYF
D gene: TRBD1
V gene: TRBV7-2
J gene: TRBJ2-7

CDR3 protein: CASSSPGHGNTEAFF
D gene: NA
V gene: TRBV19
J gene: TRBJ1-1

CDR3 protein: CASRRQVNTEAFF
D gene: NA
V gene: TRBV6-1
J gene: TRBJ1-1

CDR3 protein: CASRDRGGEKLFF
D gene: TRBD1
V gene: TRBV6-5
J gene: TRBJ1-4

CDR3 protein: CASSLELAGGPEQFF
D gene: TRBD2
V gene: TRBV7-8
J gene: TRBJ2-1

CDR3 protein: CATSPRTVSYGYTF
D gene: NA
V gene: TRBV15
J gene: TRBJ1-2

CDR3 protein: CASSSLPGQGKETQYF
D gene: TRBD1
V gene: TRBV6-5
J gene: TRBJ2-5

CDR3 protein: CASSLGYREGPEAFF
D gene: NA
V gene: TRBV5-1
J gene: TRBJ1-1

CDR3 protein: CASSPMTSVYEQYF
D gene: TRBD2
V gene: TRBV28
J gene: TRBJ2-7

CDR3 protein: CASSVLAGVTDTQYF
D gene: TRBD2
V gene: TRBV7-3
J gene: TRBJ2-3

CDR3 protein: CASSQDGFPGYNEQFF
D gene: NA
V gene: TRBV4-1
J gene: TRBJ2-1

CDR3 protein: CASSRLYQPQHF
D gene: NA
V gene: TRBV21-1
J gene: TRBJ1-5

CDR3 protein: CASSSAGTGAAYAFF
D gene: TRBD1
V gene: TRBV27
J gene: TRBJ1-1

CDR3 protein: CASRQDGGGREEQYF
D gene: TRBD2
V gene: TRBV6-5
J gene: TRBJ2-7

CDR3 protein: CASSPQAGEGPVDEQYF
D gene: TRBD2
V gene: TRBV14
J gene: TRBJ2-7

CDR3 protein: CASSQTTEYDRGGQPQHF
D gene: TRBD1
V gene: TRBV4-1
J gene: TRBJ1-5

CDR3 protein: CASSLTMGANGYTF
D gene: NA
V gene: TRBV28
J gene: TRBJ1-2

CDR3 protein: CASSEEFSYNEQFF
D gene: NA
V gene: TRBV6-4
J gene: TRBJ2-1

CDR3 protein: CASSPRGGWETQYF
D gene: NA
V gene: TRBV18
J gene: TRBJ2-5

CDR3 protein: CASRDGTGGAATNEKLFF
D gene: TRBD1
V gene: TRBV2
J gene: TRBJ1-4

CDR3 protein: CASSPTRAGARGEQFF
D gene: NA
V gene: TRBV7-3
J gene: TRBJ2-1

CDR3 protein: CASSLAGGDSGANVLTF
D gene: TRBD2
V gene: TRBV5-1
J gene: TRBJ2-6

CDR3 protein: CASSRRSTDTQYF
D gene: NA
V gene: TRBV5-6
J gene: TRBJ2-3

CDR3 protein: CASHGLHEQFF
D gene: NA
V gene: TRBV6-5
J gene: TRBJ2-1

CDR3 protein: CAWSGLRLGTYKSEQYF
D gene: NA
V gene: TRBV30
J gene: TRBJ2-7

CDR3 protein: CASSLTWTGVSGANVLTF
D gene: TRBD1
V gene: TRBV27
J gene: TRBJ2-6

CDR3 protein: CASSSRDRAMNQPQHF
D gene: TRBD1
V gene: TRBV28
J gene: TRBJ1-5

CDR3 protein: CASSELRVTGLAGPKNIQYF
D gene: TRBD2
V gene: TRBV6-1
J gene: TRBJ2-4

CDR3 protein: CASSLALPSSGNTIYF
D gene: NA
V gene: TRBV7-2
J gene: TRBJ1-3

CDR3 protein: CASSLSYRAGTDTQYF
D gene: NA
V gene: TRBV5-1
J gene: TRBJ2-3

CDR3 protein: CASRRASGANEAFF
D gene: NA
V gene: TRBV19
J gene: TRBJ1-1